These 20 T cell receptor beta chains were all obtained from the same sample, sequenced in a study of T-cell memory formation after mild COVID-19. A single record per CDR3 protein comes from TCRdb applying MiXCR to the 5' RACE reads. The profile shows hundreds of thousands of distinct CDR3 sequences, 12% to 15% of them singletons. Sequenced sample: PBMCs or a T cell subset sorted from them (not recorded which). All receptors derive from a young man who had mild COVID-19 (a few samples of this study predate the infection). Cell type and time point are not known.

This clonotype was picked up a small number of times. The CDR3 bases are TGTGCCAGCAGTGGCGGGACTAGCGGGAAGACCCAGTACTTC. Encoded protein: CASSGGTSGKTQYF. The rearrangement links TRBV28 to TRBJ2-5, with TRBD2 matching over 13 bases. The V gene's germline CDR1 is MDHEN and CDR2 SYDVKM. V lost 5 bases and J lost 6; bases outside the gene matches: 3. The CDR3 is 14 residues long.

V and J are TRBV5-1 and TRBJ2-2, with 7 bases matching TRBD1. V shed 6 bases and J 2 bases; nucleotides not matched to a gene: 10. CDR3 length equals 16 residues. Germline assignment: CDR1 SGHRS and CDR2 YFSETQ. The chain's CDR3 is CASTQTGTANTGELFF. The CDR3 DNA follows: TGCGCCAGCACCCAAACCGGGACAGCTAACACCGGGGAGCTGTTTTTT.

This clonotype was found once. The chain carries TRBV5-6 and TRBJ1-1, with D perhaps matching TRBD1 (6 bases). Between the trimmed V and J ends, which lost 2 bases and 4 bases, there was a span of 18 bases. The CDR3 is 16 amino acids. Germline CDR1 reads SGHDT; CDR2 reads YYEEEE. The CDR3: CASSFYRVGEGTEAFF. In DNA form, the CDR3 reads TGTGCCAGCAGCTTTTACAGGGTGGGTGAGGGCACTGAAGCTTTCTTT.

Ten or more counts support this clonotype. The CDR3 spells CASSFPGSFGGYTF. The CDR3 bases are TGTGCCAGCAGTTTTCCAGGGTCCTTCGGCGGCTACACCTTC. This chain connects TRBV12-3 or TRBV12-4 to TRBJ1-2; a possible D gene is TRBD1 (5 bases). This CDR3 has 14 residues. Trimming pared 3 bases from V and 8 bases from J, leaving 16 bases between.

The chain employs TRBV4-2 and TRBJ2-7, with TRBD1 matching 11 bases. The trim removed 4 bases at V and 6 bases at J, leaving 11 bases unmatched. The CDR3 covers 16 residues. Germline CDR1 and CDR2: LGHNA and YNFKEQ. CDR3: CASSREPGQGVVEQYF. CDR3 coding DNA: TGTGCCAGCAGCCGAGAACCGGGACAGGGGGTAGTCGAGCAGTACTTC.

The sample holds a few counts of this clonotype. The chain recombines TRBV7-9 with TRBJ1-3; D uncertain. This CDR3 has 15 residues. Germline loops: CDR1 SEHNR, CDR2 FQNEAQ (reference sequence). The V and J ends lost 5 bases and 0 bases respectively, with 11 bases between them. As DNA, the CDR3 is TGTGCCAGCAGCCCCCGGTTGAGCTCTGGAAACACCATATATTTT. This sequence encodes CASSPRLSSGNTIYF.

This clonotype was recorded many times. This chain uses TRBV25-1 with TRBJ1-2; D not resolved. Per the germline V gene, CDR1 is MGHDK and CDR2 is SYGVNS. The V end was cut by 1 base, the J end by 1 base, with 19 bases between. This CDR3 comprises 18 residues. CDR3 nucleotides: TGTGCCAGCAGTGAATTGGGCCCTTCCGCCCCTCTTAACTATGGCTACACCTTC. This encodes CASSELGPSAPLNYGYTF.

The CDR3 sequence: CASSEALGRSYEQYV. Written as DNA, the CDR3 is TGTGCCAGCAGTGAAGCGCTGGGCCGATCCTACGAGCAGTACGTC. This rearrangement joins TRBV6-1 to TRBJ2-7; no firm D call. Germline-derived CDR1 and CDR2 are MNHNS and SASEGT. The CDR3 is made up of 15 amino acids. Trimming cost V 0 bases and J 1 base, with 10 bases left between them.

Only a few counts were recorded for this clonotype. V and J are TRBV5-1 and TRBJ2-6, with D possibly matching TRBD1 (6 bases). The CDR3 runs to 15 residues. Germline V gene lookup returns CDR1 SGHRS and CDR2 YFSETQ. V lost 2 bases, J lost 2 bases, and 8 bases lay in between. In nucleotides, the CDR3 is TGCGCCAGCAGCTTCGGACAGACTGGGGCCAACGTCCTGACTTTC. Amino acid sequence: CASSFGQTGANVLTF.

This clonotype appeared a few times. The CDR3 region has the DNA TGCGCCAGCAGCCCCGGCAGGGGCTTGTACGAGCAGTACGTC. Encoded protein: CASSPGRGLYEQYV. This chain connects TRBV4-1 to TRBJ2-7; possibly TRBD1 for D (6 bases). CDR1 and CDR2 from the germline V gene are MGHRA and YSYEKL. CDR3 size: 14 residues. Trimming pared 4 bases from V and 4 bases from J, leaving 14 bases between.

This clonotype has only a few counts. This chain connects TRBV12-3 or TRBV12-4 to TRBJ2-3; 10 bases align to TRBD1. The J segment lost 1 base and the V segment lost 5 bases, leaving 6 bases of the junction unmatched. This CDR3 spans 16 amino acids. CDR3 in amino acids: CASSHTGTGGTDTQYF. Written as DNA, the CDR3 is TGTGCCAGCAGTCATACCGGGACAGGGGGCACAGATACGCAGTATTTT.

The chain combines TRBV11-1 with TRBJ2-5; 10 bases line up with TRBD1. CDR3 length: 15 amino acids. Germline V gene data show CDR1 as SGHAT and CDR2 as FQDESV (reference sequence). The V segment lost 5 bases and the J segment 4 bases; nucleotides outside the gene matches: 7. The CDR3 protein is CASSIQRTGGETQYF. CDR3 sequence (DNA): TGTGCCAGCAGCATTCAAAGGACAGGGGGAGAGACCCAGTACTTC.

This clonotype has at least ten counts. V is TRBV3-1 and J is TRBJ2-1; 8 nucleotides match TRBD1. Germline V gene data show CDR1 as LGHDT and CDR2 as YNNKEL (reference sequence). The ends lost 2 bases at V and 7 bases at J; junction bases unmatched: 4. This CDR3 has 14 residues. As DNA, the CDR3 is TGTGCCAGCAGCCAAACAGGGGGATGGAATGAGCAGTTCTTC. This encodes CASSQTGGWNEQFF.

This sequence joins TRBV7-2 and TRBJ2-3; perhaps TRBD2 as D (5 bases). Germline V CDR1 and CDR2: SGHTA, FQGNSA. CDR3 length: 14 residues. V was cut by 4 bases and J by 4 bases, with 12 bases left in between. Written as DNA, the CDR3 is TGTGCCAGCAGCTATGACTATTCCGCAGATACGCAGTATTTT. This gives the protein CASSYDYSADTQYF.

This clonotype was counted between two and nine times. This chain uses TRBV2 with TRBJ1-1; the D is unclear. This CDR3 has 12 amino acids. CDR1 is SNHLY and CDR2 is FYNNEI in the germline V gene. The V and J ends lost 6 bases and 0 bases respectively, with 5 bases between them. CDR3 in amino acids: CASSELNTEAFF. CDR3 DNA: TGTGCCAGCAGCGAGTTGAACACTGAAGCTTTCTTT. Complete variable domain (other parts from reference TRBV2 and TRBJ1-1): EPEVTQTPSHQVTQMGQEVILRCVPISNHLYFYWYRQILGQKVEFLVSFYNNEISEKSEIFDDQFSVERPDGSNFTLKIRSTKLEDSAMYFCASSELNTEAFFGQGTRLTVV.

This clonotype was detected ten times or more. The chain employs TRBV12-3 or TRBV12-4 and TRBJ1-6; 8 nucleotides align to TRBD1. The CDR3 runs 15 residues. The J segment lost 9 bases and the V segment lost 5 bases, leaving 9 bases of the junction unmatched. CDR3: CASSTQQGVSSPLHF. Here the CDR3 DNA reads TGTGCCAGCAGTACCCAACAGGGGGTCAGTTCACCCCTCCACTTT.

A few counts support this clonotype. The chain combines TRBV6-5 with TRBJ2-3, with D tentatively TRBD2 (7 bases). CDR3 size: 15 residues. Germline lookup yields CDR1 MNHEY and CDR2 SVGAGI. The V gene lost 6 bases and the J gene lost 5 bases, with 18 bases spanning the gap. CDR3 region: CASSPIRGAQDTQYF. The CDR3 DNA is TGTGCCAGCAGCCCTATACGGGGGGCCCAAGATACGCAGTATTTT.

V gene TRBV7-2 combines with J gene TRBJ2-3; the D is unclear. The CDR3 contains 17 residues. V lost 2 bases and J 2 bases, leaving 17 bases between the germline ends. The germline CDR1 and CDR2 sequences are SGHTA and FQGNSA. The CDR3 region is CASSLMALVGNTDTQYF. CDR3 bases: TGTGCCAGCAGCTTAATGGCGCTAGTCGGAAACACAGATACGCAGTATTTT.

V is TRBV7-8 and J is TRBJ1-6; possible D gene TRBD1, 5 bases. The CDR3 has 14 amino acids. Germline V gene lookup returns CDR1 SGHVS and CDR2 FQNEAQ. V was clipped by 5 bases and J by 9 bases, with 14 bases between them. The CDR3 sequence is CASSKQELGSPLHF. As DNA, the CDR3 is TGTGCCAGCAGCAAACAGGAGTTGGGTTCACCCCTCCACTTT. Filled out from reference TRBV7-8 and TRBJ1-6, the complete variable domain reads GAGVSQSPRYKVAKRGQDVALRCDPISGHVSLFWYQQALGQGPEFLTYFQNEAQLDKSGLPSDRFFAERPEGSVSTLKIQRTQQEDSAVYLCASSKQELGSPLHFGNGTRLTVT.

This clonotype turned up a few times. V is TRBV9 and J is TRBJ2-1, with TRBD2 as a possible D gene (7 bases). This CDR3 is 16 amino acids long. In germline, CDR1 is SGDLS, CDR2 YYNGEE. V was pared by 0 bases and J by 2 bases, with 12 bases between. Here the CDR3 reads CASSVVGGPTYNEQFF. DNA of the CDR3: TGTGCCAGCAGCGTAGTCGGGGGGCCGACCTACAATGAGCAGTTCTTC. The whole variable domain, remainder taken from reference TRBV9 and TRBJ2-1, is DSGVTQTPKHLITATGQRVTLRCSPRSGDLSVYWYQQSLDQGLQFLIQYYNGEERAKGNILERFSAQQFPDLHSELNLSSLELGDSALYFCASSVVGGPTYNEQFFGPGTRLTVL.